The T cell receptor (beta chain) described here comes from a study of T-cell reconstitution after alpha-beta-depleted transplantation in children. Whole-study findings and limits: After transplant, at about two months, alpha-beta T cells were reportedly derived from several hundred expanded graft clones. At the one-year point after transplant, T-cell counts and TCRbeta diversity were found to come mostly from T cells that had been newly produced.

V was cut by 2 bases and J by 2 bases, with 14 bases left in between. Germline lookup yields CDR1 DFQATT and CDR2 SNEGSKA (reference sequence). There are 15 residues in the CDR3. Notes on this clonotype: Its antigen is not known.

During its preparation, the TCRbeta library received unique molecular identifiers. TCRdb re-analysed the PCR reads in MiXCR, keeping a single row per CDR3 protein. The table lists hundreds of thousands of distinct CDR3 sequences, less than 15% of them singletons. The material sequenced was PBMCs, taken before TCRalphabeta/CD19-depleted stem cell transplant. The clonotype originates from a girl aged 2 to 10 with congenital amegakaryocytic thrombocytopenia, due to receive a stem cell transplant. This chain links TRBV20-1 with TRBJ2-3; D might be TRBD2 (6 bases). CDR3 loop: CSARKPELATDTQYF. CDR3 in DNA: TGCAGTGCTAGAAAGCCGGAACTAGCCACAGATACGCAGTATTTT.